This T cell receptor (beta chain) came from a study of OX40 agonist ivuxolimab in advanced cancers. Overall study results and limits: More expanded clones were found, on average, in CD8+ than in CD4+ T cells.

Notes on this clone: Its antigen is unknown.

The table came from immunoSEQ multiplex PCR; TCRdb's copy has only in-frame clones and leaves some out. This repertoire shows about 72,000 clones, roughly nine tenths found once; its top ten account for around 0.92%. Sampled blood was obtained at baseline, cycle 4 day 1, and cycle 7 day 1. Unmatched junction bases numbered 8, after V lost 5 bases and J lost 7 bases. Germline V lookup: CDR1 SGHAT, CDR2 FQNNGV. This CDR3 region has 15 residues. This sample comprised CD4+ or CD8+ T cells sorted from blood, obtained in a trial of the OX40 agonist ivuxolimab. The gene calls are TRBV11-2 and TRBJ1-6, with 7 positions matching TRBD1. The clonotype was recovered from an adult with an advanced solid tumor such as melanoma, head and neck, liver or kidney cancer. CDR3: CASSILTGWNSPLHF. CDR3 in DNA: TGTGCCAGCAGCATCCTGACAGGGTGGAATTCACCCCTCCACTTT.